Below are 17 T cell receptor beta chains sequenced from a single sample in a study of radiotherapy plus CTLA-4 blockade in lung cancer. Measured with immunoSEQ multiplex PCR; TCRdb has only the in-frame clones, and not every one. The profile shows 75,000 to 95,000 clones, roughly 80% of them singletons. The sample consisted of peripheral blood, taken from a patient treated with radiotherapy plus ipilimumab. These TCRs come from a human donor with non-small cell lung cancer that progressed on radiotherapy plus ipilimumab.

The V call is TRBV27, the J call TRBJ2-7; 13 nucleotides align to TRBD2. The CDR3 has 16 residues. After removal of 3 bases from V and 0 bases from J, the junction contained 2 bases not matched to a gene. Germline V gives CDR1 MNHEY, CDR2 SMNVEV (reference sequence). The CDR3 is CASSLGTSGNSYEQYF. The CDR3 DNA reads TGTGCCAGCAGTTTGGGGACTAGCGGGAACTCCTACGAGCAGTACTTC.

For the CDR3, the DNA is TGTGCCAGCAGCCAAGAAAGGACAGGGCCCAACTATGGCTACACCTTC. It specifies CASSQERTGPNYGYTF. The chain joins TRBV4-2 to TRBJ1-2; 8 positions match TRBD1. The CDR3 extends over 16 amino acids. CDR1 is LGHNA and CDR2 is YNFKEQ in the germline V gene. The junction had 5 bases not matched to a gene; V was cut back by 0 bases and J by 2 bases.

The CDR3 is CAISATTSAAPTQYF. CDR3 bases: TGTGCCATCAGTGCCACGACTAGCGCCGCACCAACCCAGTACTTC. The V and J genes are TRBV10-3 and TRBJ2-5; TRBD2 matches at 8 bases. Germline-derived CDR1 and CDR2 are ENHRY and SYGVKD. CDR3 size: 15 residues. V was pared by 4 bases and J by 8 bases, with 12 bases of the junction left unmatched.

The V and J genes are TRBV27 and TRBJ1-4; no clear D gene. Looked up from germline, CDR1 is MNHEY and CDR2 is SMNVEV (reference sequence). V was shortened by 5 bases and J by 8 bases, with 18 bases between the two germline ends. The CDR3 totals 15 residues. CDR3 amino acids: CASSPRTFRREKLFF. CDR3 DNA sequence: TGTGCCAGCAGTCCCCGGACGTTCCGGCGGGAAAAACTGTTTTTT.

In DNA, the CDR3 is TGTGCCAGTAGCCACGTAACAACTAATGAAAAACTGTTTTTT. It is translated as CASSHVTTNEKLFF. The chain combines TRBV19 with TRBJ1-4; D uncertain. Looked up from germline, CDR1 is LNHDA and CDR2 is SQIVND (reference sequence). Trimming took 6 bases from V and 0 from J, leaving 8 bases between them. The CDR3 has 14 residues.

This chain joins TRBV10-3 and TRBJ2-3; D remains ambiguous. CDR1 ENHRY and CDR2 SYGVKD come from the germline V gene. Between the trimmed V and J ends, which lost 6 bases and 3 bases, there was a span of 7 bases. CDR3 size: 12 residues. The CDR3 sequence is CAIRSLTDTQYF. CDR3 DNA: TGTGCCATCAGGAGCTTGACAGATACGCAGTATTTT.

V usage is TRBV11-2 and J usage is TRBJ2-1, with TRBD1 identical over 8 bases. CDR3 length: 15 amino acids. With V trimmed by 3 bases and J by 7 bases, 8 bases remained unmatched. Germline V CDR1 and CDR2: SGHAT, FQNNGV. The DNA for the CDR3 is TGTGCCAGCAGCTTTAGGACAGGGATTAGTAATGAGCAGTTCTTC. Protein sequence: CASSFRTGISNEQFF.

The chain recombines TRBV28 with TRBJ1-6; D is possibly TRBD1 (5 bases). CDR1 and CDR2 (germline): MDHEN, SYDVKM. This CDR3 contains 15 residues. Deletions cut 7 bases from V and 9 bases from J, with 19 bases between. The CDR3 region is CASKLGAPGLSPLHF. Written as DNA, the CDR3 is TGTGCCAGCAAACTAGGGGCGCCAGGGCTTTCACCCCTCCACTTT.

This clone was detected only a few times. The CDR3: CASSQDLSGSATGELFF. For the CDR3, the DNA is TGCGCCAGCAGCCAAGACCTCAGCGGGAGTGCCACCGGGGAGCTGTTTTTT. The J gene is TRBJ2-2, the V gene TRBV4-1, with 8 nucleotides matching TRBD2. Looked up from germline, CDR1 is MGHRA and CDR2 is YSYEKL. CDR3 size: 17 residues. The trim removed 0 bases at V and 4 bases at J, leaving 7 bases unmatched.

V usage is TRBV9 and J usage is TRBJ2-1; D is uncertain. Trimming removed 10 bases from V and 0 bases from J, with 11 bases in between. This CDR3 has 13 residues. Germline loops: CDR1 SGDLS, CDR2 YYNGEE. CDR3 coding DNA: TGTGCCTCCACGTGGAGCTCCTACAATGAGCAGTTCTTC. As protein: CASTWSSYNEQFF.

CDR3 sequence reads: CASIRGQVYNSPLHF. The DNA for the CDR3 is TGTGCCAGCATCCGGGGACAGGTCTATAATTCACCCCTCCACTTT. This chain joins TRBV2 and TRBJ1-6, with 8 bases fitting TRBD1. Germline CDR1 is SNHLY and CDR2 is FYNNEI. The CDR3 sequence is 15 residues long. Germline trimming cut 7 bases from V and 3 bases from J; bases unmatched to any gene: 5.

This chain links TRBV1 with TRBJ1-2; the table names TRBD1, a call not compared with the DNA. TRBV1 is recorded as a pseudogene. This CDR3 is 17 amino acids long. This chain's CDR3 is CTSSHRRGGQGNYGYTF. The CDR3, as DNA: TGCACCAGCAGCCACCGTCGGGGGGGACAGGGAAACTATGGCTACACCTTC.

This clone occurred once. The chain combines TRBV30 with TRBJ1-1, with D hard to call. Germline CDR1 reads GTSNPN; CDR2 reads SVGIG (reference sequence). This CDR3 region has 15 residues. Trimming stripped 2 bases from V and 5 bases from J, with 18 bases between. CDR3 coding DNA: TGTGCCTGGAGTCCCCCACCCCCGGCACGTACTGAAGCTTTCTTT. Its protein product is CAWSPPPPARTEAFF.

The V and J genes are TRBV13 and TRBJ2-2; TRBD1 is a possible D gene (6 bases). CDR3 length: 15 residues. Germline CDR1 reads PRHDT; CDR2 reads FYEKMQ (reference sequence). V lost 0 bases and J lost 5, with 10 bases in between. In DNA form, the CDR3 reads TGTGCCAGCAGCTTAGGCCGACAGGCGACCGGGGAGCTGTTTTTT. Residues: CASSLGRQATGELFF.

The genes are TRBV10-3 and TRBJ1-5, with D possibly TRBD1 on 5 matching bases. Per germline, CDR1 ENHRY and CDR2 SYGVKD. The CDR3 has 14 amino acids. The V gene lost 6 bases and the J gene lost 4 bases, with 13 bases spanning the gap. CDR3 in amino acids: CAIRGIGGNQPQHF. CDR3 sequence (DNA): TGTGCCATCAGGGGTATCGGGGGTAATCAGCCCCAGCATTTT.

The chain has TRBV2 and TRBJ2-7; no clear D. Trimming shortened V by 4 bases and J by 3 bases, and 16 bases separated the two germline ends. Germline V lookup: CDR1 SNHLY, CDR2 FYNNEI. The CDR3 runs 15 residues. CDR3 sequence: CASSALYVGNYEQYF. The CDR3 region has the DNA TGTGCCAGCAGTGCTCTATACGTAGGTAACTACGAGCAGTACTTC. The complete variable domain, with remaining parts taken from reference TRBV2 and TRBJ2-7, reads EPEVTQTPSHQVTQMGQEVILRCVPISNHLYFYWYRQILGQKVEFLVSFYNNEISEKSEIFDDQFSVERPDGSNFTLKIRSTKLEDSAMYFCASSALYVGNYEQYFGPGTRLTVT.

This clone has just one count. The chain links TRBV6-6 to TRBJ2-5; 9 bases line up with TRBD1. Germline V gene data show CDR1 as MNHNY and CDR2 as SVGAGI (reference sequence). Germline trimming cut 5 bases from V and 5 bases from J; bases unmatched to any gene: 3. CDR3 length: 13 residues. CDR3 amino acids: CASSDRGRETQYF. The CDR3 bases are TGTGCCAGCAGTGACAGGGGGAGGGAGACCCAGTACTTC.